This is a list of T cell receptor beta chains from one sample in a study of T cell responses to AZD1222 COVID-19 vaccine. Data came from immunoSEQ multiplex PCR; TCRdb stores just in-frame clones and leaves some out. The table lists some 150,000 clones, over 85% of them singletons. The sequencing used peripheral blood, collected on day 0 of AZD1222 vaccination. These receptors originate from an adult in good health. The CDR3 runs from the conserved cysteine through the conserved F or W. D genes are given only for firm matches. Rows give clone size only sometimes, using once, few, many, or a class for an expanded clone.

d_call | j_call | clone_size | v_call | cdr3_aa | cdr3_nt
- | TRBJ1-2 | - | TRBV6-1 | CASSEYGGTSWDPNYGYTF | TGTGCCAGCAGTGAATACGGCGGCACGTCCTGGGATCCTAACTATGGCTACACCTTC
TRBD2 | TRBJ2-5 | - | TRBV4-1 | CASSQPIPPTSGRAGMETQYF | TGCGCCAGCAGCCAACCAATCCCCCCGACTAGCGGGAGGGCCGGTATGGAGACCCAGTACTTC
- | TRBJ2-5 | - | TRBV10-2 | CASSDRKAETQYF | TGCGCCAGCAGCGACAGGAAGGCAGAGACCCAGTACTTC
- | TRBJ1-5 | - | TRBV30 | CAWSAPWGGQPQHF | TGTGCCTGGAGTGCGCCCTGGGGTGGGCAGCCCCAGCATTTT
- | TRBJ1-1 | - | TRBV2 | CASSDRSVNTEAFF | TGTGCCAGCAGTGACAGGTCAGTGAACACTGAAGCTTTCTTT
TRBD1 | TRBJ1-1 | - | TRBV5-1 | CASTDRGQGNTEAFF | TGCGCCAGCACGGACAGGGGGCAGGGGAACACTGAAGCTTTCTTT
- | TRBJ2-7 | - | TRBV6-6 | CASSRGSRGEQYF | TGTGCCAGCAGCCGGGGATCTCGAGGCGAGCAGTACTTC
- | TRBJ1-6 | - | TRBV3-1/TRBV3-2 | CASSQFTGRFLNSPLHF | TGTGCCAGCAGCCAATTTACGGGACGATTCCTTAATTCACCCCTCCACTTT
- | TRBJ1-5 | - | TRBV4-1 | CASSQGWQGSQPQHF | TGCGCCAGCAGCCAAGGTTGGCAGGGAAGTCAGCCCCAGCATTTT
- | TRBJ2-2 | - | TRBV4-1 | CASSRTLGAGELFF | TGCGCCAGCAGCCGGACCCTGGGCGCCGGGGAGCTGTTTTTT
- | TRBJ2-7 | - | TRBV21-1 | CASSKGYEQYF | TGTGCCAGCAGCAAAGGTTACGAGCAGTACTTC
- | TRBJ2-2 | - | TRBV6-5 | CASRPDRSGELFF | TGTGCCAGCAGGCCCGATCGGTCCGGGGAGCTGTTTTTT
- | TRBJ2-6 | few | TRBV5-5 | CASSLFGNPGANVLTF | TGTGCCAGCAGCTTGTTCGGGAACCCCGGGGCCAACGTCCTGACTTTC
- | TRBJ1-4 | once | TRBV2 | CASSADSATNEKLFF | TGTGCCAGCAGTGCGGACAGCGCAACTAATGAAAAACTGTTTTTT
TRBD1 | TRBJ2-5 | - | TRBV5-1 | CASSTGTVQPGTQYF | TGCGCCAGCAGCACAGGGACAGTACAGCCCGGGACCCAGTACTTC
TRBD2 | TRBJ2-2 | - | TRBV7-9 | CASSLGLAANTGELFF | TGTGCCAGCAGCCTCGGACTAGCGGCGAACACCGGGGAGCTGTTTTTT
TRBD1 | TRBJ2-3 | - | TRBV5-6 | CASSQTGGYTDTQYF | TGTGCCAGCAGCCAGACAGGGGGATACACAGATACGCAGTATTTT
TRBD2 | TRBJ2-1 | - | TRBV27 | CASSSIAGVAYNEQFF | TGTGCCAGCAGTTCTATAGCGGGAGTGGCCTACAATGAGCAGTTCTTC
TRBD1 | TRBJ1-4 | - | TRBV3-1/TRBV3-2 | CASSPSGQGSEKLFF | TGTGCCAGCAGCCCCTCGGGACAGGGAAGTGAAAAACTGTTTTTT
- | TRBJ1-4 | - | TRBV18 | CASSIGELESEKLFF | TGTGCCAGCTCAATCGGGGAGCTGGAGAGTGAAAAACTGTTTTTT
- | TRBJ2-7 | once | TRBV7-3 | CASSDRDGSCEQYF | TGTGCCAGCAGCGATCGGGACGGCTCTTGCGAGCAGTACTTC
- | TRBJ1-5 | - | TRBV28 | CASTLQPGRSNQPQHF | TGTGCCAGCACCTTGCAACCGGGACGGAGCAATCAGCCCCAGCATTTT
TRBD2 | TRBJ2-1 | - | TRBV30 | CAWTPTSGSWGSEQFF | TGTGCCTGGACCCCCACTAGCGGGAGTTGGGGAAGTGAGCAGTTCTTC
- | TRBJ2-1 | - | TRBV11-3 | CASSLSGGNEQFF | TGTGCCAGCAGCTTATCCGGGGGCAATGAGCAGTTCTTC
- | TRBJ1-5 | - | TRBV19 | CASSQTALSNQPQHF | TGTGCCAGTAGTCAGACAGCGCTTAGCAATCAGCCCCAGCATTTT
TRBD1 | TRBJ2-3 | - | TRBV19 | CASSKTGSTDTQYF | TGTGCCAGTAGTAAGACAGGGAGCACAGATACGCAGTATTTT
- | TRBJ2-6 | - | TRBV6-5 | CASSYNTGSGANVLTF | TGTGCCAGCAGTTACAATACAGGGAGTGGGGCCAACGTCCTGACTTTC
- | TRBJ2-7 | - | TRBV3-1/TRBV3-2 | CASSPDTPNYEQYF | TGTGCCAGCAGCCCCGACACACCCAACTACGAGCAGTACTTC
- | TRBJ1-2 | - | TRBV6-5 | CASSKPGVGYGYTF | TGTGCCAGCAGTAAACCAGGGGTAGGGTATGGCTACACCTTC
- | TRBJ1-6 | - | TRBV7-9 | CASSLTTGSSPLHF | TGTGCCAGCAGCCTAACCACAGGGTCTTCACCCCTCCACTTT
- | TRBJ2-7 | once | TRBV2 | CASSEDTDYEQYF | TGTGCCAGCAGCGAGGACACTGACTACGAGCAGTACTTC
- | TRBJ2-6 | - | TRBV5-4 | CASSLVARVSGANVLTF | TGTGCCAGCAGCTTGGTAGCACGGGTCTCTGGGGCCAACGTCCTGACTTTC
TRBD2 | TRBJ2-7 | - | TRBV29-1 | CSVEEGGRSSYEQYF | TGCAGCGTTGAAGAGGGCGGGAGAAGTTCCTACGAGCAGTACTTC
- | TRBJ2-5 | - | TRBV9 | CASSVGPGETQYF | TGTGCCAGCAGCGTAGGTCCGGGAGAGACCCAGTACTTC
- | TRBJ2-3 | few | TRBV29-1 | CSVKEGGTDTQYF | TGCAGCGTCAAGGAGGGTGGCACAGATACGCAGTATTTT
- | TRBJ2-1 | - | TRBV6-4 | CASSEGTGVTEQFF | TGTGCCAGCAGTGAGGGGACTGGGGTGACGGAGCAGTTCTTC
TRBD1 | TRBJ1-4 | - | TRBV29-1 | CSVGVTGVGEKLFF | TGCAGCGTTGGGGTCACAGGGGTGGGTGAAAAACTGTTTTTT
- | TRBJ2-6 | - | TRBV2 | CASKSWDTLLSGANVLTF | TGTGCCAGCAAATCGTGGGACACCTTACTCTCTGGGGCCAACGTCCTGACTTTC
- | TRBJ1-5 | - | TRBV30 | CAWSVVGSNQPQHF | TGTGCCTGGAGTGTAGTGGGTAGCAATCAGCCCCAGCATTTT
TRBD1 | TRBJ2-5 | few | TRBV5-1 | CASSFQGVGETQYF | TGCGCCAGCAGCTTCCAGGGGGTGGGAGAGACCCAGTACTTC
- | TRBJ1-4 | - | TRBV10-3 | CAISDSGHREKLFF | TGTGCCATCAGTGACTCGGGGCACCGTGAAAAACTGTTTTTT
TRBD1 | TRBJ1-1 | - | TRBV6-5 | CASSYSDSGGRGEAFF | TGTGCCAGCAGTTACTCAGATTCAGGGGGCCGAGGTGAAGCTTTCTTT